This T cell receptor (beta chain) emerged from a study of breast tumors, draining lymph nodes, adjacent tissues. Findings and limits, study-wide: Most tumor T cells seemingly derive from lymph node, then expand in tumor. That most tumor T cells come from lymph nodes remained unproven. Tumor TCR diversity was below lymph nodes but above nontumor tissue.

In this sample, this clonotype turned up many times. Its antigen is undetermined. CDR3 length: 13 amino acids. V lost 3 bases and J lost 7, with 9 bases in between. Axillary draining lymph nodes of breast cancer patients supplied the node samples. TCRdb independently ran MiXCR on the multiplex PCR reads; one entry per CDR3 protein. The repertoire has 83,000 or so distinct CDR3 sequences, about 20% of them found once; the top ten carry 2% to 2.5%. This clonotype originated in a female donor with breast cancer. Some clones in this sample may be carry-over from other donors' samples. J is TRBJ2-2 and V is TRBV12-3 or TRBV12-4, with no clear D. Sequencing input: axillary lymph node tissue. The CDR3 region has the DNA TGTGCCAGCAGTTTGGCCGGAGACGGGGAGCTGTTTTTT. Translation: CASSLAGDGELFF.